The T cell receptor beta chain under discussion was sequenced for a study of shared clonotypes between healthy human individuals. Across the study: CD8 memory received one plate per donor, CD8 naive two, CD4 memory three and CD4 naive three.

General observations from the study: Clonotypes that were shared across four donors made up roughly 5.2% of naive CD4 clonotypes.

Sorted-subset replicate PCR reactions were performed with around 200 ng DNA, corresponding to roughly 30,000 T cell genomes. Data came from immunoSEQ multiplex PCR; TCRdb stores just in-frame clones and leaves some out. The sample includes over a million clones, around three quarters of them seen just once. Germline V gene data show CDR1 as SGHDN and CDR2 as FVKESK. The CDR3 is 17 residues long. V gave up 0 bases and J gave up 6 bases; unmatched junction bases: 13. Worth noting for this clone: Antigen unknown.

The sequence was obtained from a man younger than 35 in good health. Some clones in this sample may be carry-over from other donors' samples. The V gene is TRBV14, the J gene TRBJ1-2; 7 bases match TRBD1. The specimen was memory CD4+ T cells from PBMCs. Regarding subset: CD45RA-negative fraction. The CDR3 sequence: CASSQERRGPFGDGYTF. CDR3 bases: TGTGCCAGCAGCCAAGAAAGGAGGGGGCCCTTCGGAGATGGCTACACCTTC.